One sample yielded the 15 T cell receptor beta chains listed below, sequenced in a study of STAT3 mutations in large granular lymphocyte leukemia. Study findings and constraints: At least one immunodominant TCR beta clonotype appeared in every T-cell large granular lymphocyte leukemia patient.

For these receptors, no antigen is known. Produced via immunoSEQ multiplex PCR; TCRdb's table is partial and in-frame only. The data show about 4,300 clones, about 62% seen once. Sequencing was done on a sample of PBMCs. Receptor source: a human donor with T large granular lymphocyte leukemia. Some clones in this sample may be carry-over from other donors' samples.

The J gene is TRBJ1-2, the V gene TRBV27; 8 bases align to TRBD1. V lost 1 base to trimming and J lost 3 bases; unmatched junction nucleotides: 7. CDR1 and CDR2 (germline): MNHEY, SMNVEV (reference sequence). This CDR3 is built from 16 residues. CDR3 residues: CASSLWATGGDYGYTF. CDR3 DNA: TGTGCCAGCAGTTTATGGGCCACAGGGGGGGACTATGGCTACACCTTC.

This sequence joins TRBV6-4 and TRBJ1-5; D perhaps matches TRBD1 (5 bases). The V and J ends lost 3 bases and 8 bases respectively, with 14 bases between them. The CDR3 has 14 residues. The germline CDR1 and CDR2 sequences are MRHNA and SNTAGT. The CDR3 region is CASSEGAGLEPQHF. In nucleotides, the CDR3 is TGTGCCAGCAGTGAAGGAGCAGGGCTTGAGCCCCAGCATTTT.

This chain uses TRBV25-1 with TRBJ1-2, with TRBD1 matching over 8 bases. CDR1 MGHDK and CDR2 SYGVNS come from the germline V gene. V dropped 4 bases and J dropped 11; count of bases not matched to a gene: 6. CDR3 size: 12 residues. CDR3: CASSGQGISYTF. The CDR3 nucleotides read TGTGCCAGCAGTGGACAGGGGATAAGTTACACCTTC.

The gene calls are TRBV7-9 and TRBJ1-5; the D gene is possibly TRBD1 (5 bases). Trimming removed 5 bases from V and 4 bases from J, with 15 bases in between. CDR3 length: 15 amino acids. The germline V gene encodes CDR1 SEHNR and CDR2 FQNEAQ (reference sequence). The CDR3 here is CASSPTEDSNQPQHF. The CDR3 DNA reads TGTGCCAGCAGCCCCACTGAAGACAGTAATCAGCCCCAGCATTTT.

The chain employs TRBV28 and TRBJ1-2; no clear D. The CDR3 consists of 18 residues. Trimming shortened V by 3 bases and J by 4 bases, and 24 bases separated the two germline ends. Germline V gene sequence: CDR1 MDHEN, CDR2 SYDVKM. The CDR3 reads CASSFEWVRSEFIYGYTF. CDR3 nucleotide sequence: TGTGCCAGCAGTTTCGAATGGGTCAGGAGTGAGTTTATCTATGGCTACACCTTC.

Notes on this clone: The junction departs from the called germline gene at one end, perhaps through a read error. The chain recombines TRBV5-1 with TRBJ2-7; tentatively, D is TRBD2 (6 bases). CDR1 is SGHRS, CDR2 YFSETQ, per germline. The CDR3 is 12 amino acids. CDR3 sequence reads: CASSFNDRELTF. The CDR3 DNA is TGCGCCAGCAGCTTTAATGACCGGGAGCTCACCTTC.

J is TRBJ2-3 and V is TRBV6-4, with 7 positions matching TRBD2. V trimming: 2 bases; J trimming: 14 bases; junction bases outside the gene matches: 10. CDR1 and CDR2 from the germline V gene are MRHNA and SNTAGT. This CDR3 spans 13 amino acids. The CDR3 reads CASSDKEAGPRYF. In DNA, the CDR3 is TGTGCCAGCAGTGACAAGGAAGCGGGGCCCCGGTATTTT.

The chain is built from TRBV30 and TRBJ2-5, with a tentative D call TRBD1 (5 bases). V dropped 4 bases and J dropped 1 base, with 10 bases sitting between them. This CDR3 has 13 amino acids. Germline CDR1 GTSNPN, CDR2 SVGIG (reference sequence). CDR3 sequence reads: CAWIDSFQETQYF. Here the CDR3 DNA reads TGTGCCTGGATTGACAGTTTCCAAGAGACCCAGTACTTC.

The rearrangement uses TRBV5-1 and TRBJ2-5, with TRBD1 as a possible D gene (7 bases). The germline V gene has CDR1 SGHRS and CDR2 YFSETQ. Trimming pared 0 bases from V and 4 bases from J, leaving 16 bases between. The CDR3 runs to 16 residues. Here the CDR3 reads CASSLAGGGGVETQYF. CDR3 bases: TGCGCCAGCAGCTTGGCCGGCGGAGGGGGCGTAGAGACCCAGTACTTC.

This chain links TRBV18 with TRBJ2-7; D remains unclear. Per germline, CDR1 KGHSH and CDR2 LQKENI. Trimming left V 6 bases short and J 2 bases short, with 8 bases between. The CDR3 is 12 amino acids. This CDR3 is CASSLGTYEQYF. The CDR3 coding sequence is TGTGCCAGCTCGTTGGGGACCTACGAGCAGTACTTC.

The chain uses TRBV27 and TRBJ2-3; D gene uncertain. Germline CDR1 and CDR2: MNHEY and SMNVEV (reference sequence). The CDR3 totals 12 residues. V was clipped by 6 bases and J by 6 bases, with 10 bases between them. The CDR3: CASRPPPDTQYF. CDR3 DNA sequence: TGTGCCAGCAGACCTCCACCTGATACGCAGTATTTT.

The chain couples TRBV30 to TRBJ1-2, with D possibly matching TRBD1 (6 bases). The V and J ends lost 4 bases and 7 bases respectively, with 10 bases between them. The CDR3 has 11 residues. Germline V gene sequence: CDR1 GTSNPN, CDR2 SVGIG (reference sequence). CDR3 protein: CAWMEGGGYTF. The CDR3 DNA reads as TGTGCCTGGATGGAAGGGGGTGGCTACACCTTC.

V usage is TRBV7-9 and J usage is TRBJ1-1; 8 bases align to TRBD1. V lost 5 bases to trimming and J lost 3 bases; unmatched junction nucleotides: 5. Per the germline V gene, CDR1 is SEHNR and CDR2 is FQNEAQ (reference sequence). There are 14 residues in the CDR3. The CDR3 DNA sequence: TGTGCCAGCAGCCCCACAGGGGGTCACACTGAAGCTTTCTTT. Its protein is CASSPTGGHTEAFF.

This chain joins TRBV30 and TRBJ1-5; D is unresolved. CDR1 is GTSNPN, CDR2 SVGIG, per germline (reference sequence). The CDR3 runs 13 residues. Trimming cost V 0 bases and J 5 bases, with 8 bases left between them. The CDR3 reads CAWSVNVDQPQHF. The DNA for the CDR3 is TGTGCCTGGAGTGTAAATGTGGATCAGCCCCAGCATTTT.

This chain joins TRBV10-2 and TRBJ1-2; 8 positions agree with TRBD1. There are 14 residues in the CDR3. Germline V lookup: CDR1 WSHSY, CDR2 SAAADI. Trimming at V came to 6 bases and at J to 2 bases, leaving 5 bases not matched to a gene. The CDR3 sequence is CASSRDRKNYGYTF. The DNA for the CDR3 is TGCGCCAGCAGCCGGGACAGGAAGAACTATGGCTACACCTTC.